What follows are 29 T cell receptor beta chains derived from one specimen sequenced in a study of OX40 agonist ivuxolimab in advanced cancers. Libraries were prepared by immunoSEQ multiplex PCR; TCRdb keeps only in-frame clonotypes and omits some of them. The sample gives over 55,000 clones, approximately 78% of which show up once; 1.9% is in the top ten. The source was CD4+ or CD8+ T cells sorted from blood, collected in a trial of the OX40 agonist ivuxolimab. These TCRs come from an adult with an advanced solid tumor such as melanoma, head and neck, liver or kidney cancer.

The chain recombines TRBV11-2 with TRBJ2-2; 9 nucleotides align to TRBD2. This CDR3 has 15 amino acids. The germline gives CDR1 SGHAT, CDR2 FQNNGV. V shed 5 bases, J shed 1 base, and the junction held 2 bases outside the gene matches. In nucleotides, the CDR3 is TGTGCCAGCAGCCCGACTAGCGGGAACACCGGGGAGCTGTTTTTT. Its protein product is CASSPTSGNTGELFF.

This clone was counted only a few times. This chain joins TRBV6-1 and TRBJ2-7, with 9 bases that match TRBD2. Germline CDR1 is MNHNS and CDR2 is SASEGT. V lost 0 bases, J lost 6 bases, and 12 bases stayed unmatched. CDR3 length: 17 amino acids. The CDR3: CASSEALHGSGSTEQYF. CDR3 in DNA: TGTGCCAGCAGTGAAGCGCTTCATGGTAGCGGGAGCACCGAGCAGTACTTC.

This chain links TRBV5-1 with TRBJ2-7; 12 bases align to TRBD1. J lost 5 bases, V lost 1 base, and 7 bases had no gene match. The germline CDR1 and CDR2 sequences are SGHRS and YFSETQ. CDR3 length equals 16 residues. The CDR3 reads CASSLWGTGGWDEQYV. DNA of the CDR3: TGCGCCAGCAGCTTGTGGGGGACAGGGGGCTGGGACGAGCAGTACGTC.

This sequence joins TRBV18 and TRBJ1-5; a weak D match, TRBD1 (6 bases). Trimming removed 3 bases from V and 4 bases from J, with 16 bases in between. Germline V gene data show CDR1 as KGHSH and CDR2 as LQKENI. The CDR3 is 16 amino acids. The CDR3 DNA sequence: TGTGCCAGCTCACCGAAACAGGGAAGCCCAAATCAGCCCCAGCATTTT. Its translation is CASSPKQGSPNQPQHF.

CDR3 amino acids: CASSPSGAGYTF. The DNA of the CDR3 is TGTGCCAGCAGCCCCTCAGGGGCGGGCTACACCTTC. The chain recombines TRBV14 with TRBJ1-2; TRBD1 is a possible D gene (6 bases). The V end lost 4 bases, the J end lost 8 bases, and 11 bases lay between the germline ends. Per the germline V gene, CDR1 is SGHDN and CDR2 is FVKESK. This CDR3 comprises 12 residues.

The genes are TRBV2 and TRBJ2-3; unclear D gene. Germline V lookup: CDR1 SNHLY, CDR2 FYNNEI. The V and J ends lost 1 base and 4 bases respectively, with 6 bases between them. CDR3 length equals 13 residues. The CDR3 bases are TGTGCCAGCAGTGAAGTTAGAGCAGATACGCAGTATTTT. Its protein is CASSEVRADTQYF.

The V call is TRBV11-3, the J call TRBJ2-7; 9 nucleotides line up with TRBD2. Germline V lookup: CDR1 SGHNT, CDR2 YENEEA. The junction had 4 bases not matched to a gene; V was cut back by 7 bases and J by 6 bases. This CDR3 region has 12 residues. Here the CDR3 DNA reads TGTGCCAGCAACGGCGGGGGGGGCGAGCAGTACGTC. Translated: CASNGGGGEQYV.

The gene calls are TRBV27 and TRBJ1-3; D remains unclear. The CDR3 has 13 residues. The V end was cut by 7 bases, the J end by 0 bases, with 7 bases between. CDR1 and CDR2 (germline): MNHEY, SMNVEV (reference sequence). The CDR3: CASKESSGNTIYF. The DNA for the CDR3 is TGTGCCAGCAAGGAAAGCTCTGGAAACACCATATATTTT.

The chain uses TRBV27 and TRBJ1-4, with D maybe TRBD1 (6 bases). CDR1 is MNHEY and CDR2 is SMNVEV in the germline V gene (reference sequence). V lost 5 bases and J lost 8, with 15 bases in between. The CDR3 is 14 residues long. CDR3 sequence reads: CASSPGRGGEKLFF. DNA of the CDR3: TGTGCCAGCAGTCCAGGCAGGGGAGGGGAAAAACTGTTTTTT.

The CDR3 reads CASSAPGNQPQHF. CDR3 sequence (DNA): TGTGCCAGCAGCGCCCCTGGGAATCAGCCCCAGCATTTT. This rearrangement joins TRBV7-2 to TRBJ1-5; D not resolved. The germline V and J ends were trimmed by 5 bases and 4 bases, with 9 bases remaining between them. This CDR3 is 13 amino acids long. CDR1 is SGHTA and CDR2 is FQGNSA in the germline V gene.

This sequence joins TRBV11-3 and TRBJ2-7; D is uncertain. CDR1 is SGHNT, CDR2 YENEEA, per germline. The CDR3 runs to 13 residues. V was cut by 3 bases and J by 5 bases, with 11 bases left in between. CDR3 sequence: CASSFSRIDEQYF. In DNA form, the CDR3 reads TGTGCCAGCAGCTTCTCTAGGATCGACGAGCAGTACTTC.

The J gene is TRBJ1-2, the V gene TRBV6-5; D uncertain. The CDR3 consists of 13 residues. In germline, CDR1 is MNHEY, CDR2 SVGAGI. Trimming pared 2 bases from V and 2 bases from J, leaving 6 bases between. CDR3 nucleotide sequence: TGTGCCAGCAGTTACGGGCGGAACTATGGCTACACCTTC. It translates to CASSYGRNYGYTF.

The genes are TRBV9 and TRBJ2-1; 8 bases line up with TRBD2. The CDR3 is 15 amino acids. Trimming removed 3 bases from V and 7 bases from J; junction bases left unmatched: 9. Germline V gives CDR1 SGDLS, CDR2 YYNGEE. CDR3: CASSAGGTLNNEQFF. The CDR3 region has the DNA TGTGCCAGCAGCGCGGGGGGGACACTTAATAATGAGCAGTTCTTC.

The chain has TRBV29-1 and TRBJ2-5; tentative D call: TRBD1 (6 bases). V lost 2 bases and J lost 5, with 18 bases in between. The CDR3 totals 15 residues. Germline lookup yields CDR1 SQVTM and CDR2 ANQGSEA. The CDR3 nucleotides read TGCAGCGTTGAATCCACACAGGGTGGTGTGGAGACCCAGTACTTC. This encodes CSVESTQGGVETQYF.

This clone occurred once. V gene TRBV5-4 combines with J gene TRBJ2-3, with 10 bases fitting TRBD2. The trim removed 4 bases at V and 6 bases at J, leaving 14 bases unmatched. Germline lookup yields CDR1 SGHNT and CDR2 YYREEE (reference sequence). The CDR3 length is 17 residues. The CDR3 DNA sequence: TGTGCCAGCAGCCCGGGCCAGCAACTAGCGGGACGGGATACGCAGTATTTT. This codes for CASSPGQQLAGRDTQYF.

This chain connects TRBV7-2 to TRBJ2-7, with 11 bases lining up with TRBD2. This CDR3 comprises 17 residues. Germline V CDR1 and CDR2: SGHTA, FQGNSA. The J segment lost 4 bases and the V segment lost 5 bases, leaving 13 bases of the junction unmatched. CDR3 bases: TGTGCCAGCAGCCCCTCCCCGGGGACTAGCGGTTCTTACGAGCAGTACTTC. Encoded protein: CASSPSPGTSGSYEQYF.

The V gene is TRBV5-1, the J gene TRBJ1-2; D unresolved. With 2 bases removed from V and 2 bases from J, the gap between germline ends came to 7 bases. The germline V gene has CDR1 SGHRS and CDR2 YFSETQ. The CDR3 covers 13 residues. The CDR3 DNA reads as TGCGCCAGCAGCTTTAACTCCAACTATGGCTACACCTTC. Protein: CASSFNSNYGYTF.

This chain connects TRBV11-3 to TRBJ2-3; 7 positions match TRBD2. CDR1 is SGHNT and CDR2 is YENEEA in the germline V gene. CDR3 length: 18 amino acids. The trim removed 1 base at V and 6 bases at J, leaving 16 bases unmatched. The CDR3 coding sequence is TGTGCCAGCAGCTTAGGGCGGGAGATCGTCATGAATTGGGATACGCAGTATTTT. This translates into CASSLGREIVMNWDTQYF.

The rearrangement links TRBV4-2 to TRBJ2-2; 9 positions agree with TRBD2. V gave up 4 bases and J gave up 2 bases; unmatched junction bases: 8. The CDR3 loop spans 17 amino acids. CDR1 LGHNA and CDR2 YNFKEQ come from the germline V gene. CDR3 nucleotide sequence: TGTGCCAGCAGCCTGATGACGGGACTAGCAAACACCGGGGAGCTGTTTTTT. This encodes CASSLMTGLANTGELFF.

This clone appeared once. This rearrangement joins TRBV18 to TRBJ2-2, with 8 bases identical to TRBD1. The CDR3 totals 16 residues. V gave up 6 bases and J gave up 5 bases; unmatched junction bases: 11. Germline V gene data show CDR1 as KGHSH and CDR2 as LQKENI. CDR3 loop: CASSDFSDRATGELFF. As DNA, the CDR3 is TGTGCCAGCTCCGACTTTTCGGACAGGGCGACCGGGGAGCTGTTTTTT.

The rearrangement links TRBV28 to TRBJ1-1; D unresolved. The ends were cut back, 2 bases at V and 0 bases at J, with 10 bases in the middle. CDR3 length: 15 amino acids. The germline CDR1 and CDR2 sequences are MDHEN and SYDVKM. CDR3 in DNA: TGTGCCAGCAGTTTAGGGGATAGCTTGAACACTGAAGCTTTCTTT. It translates to CASSLGDSLNTEAFF.

The chain has TRBV14 and TRBJ1-1; TRBD1 aligns across 9 bases. The CDR3 is made up of 14 amino acids. The germline V gene has CDR1 SGHDN and CDR2 FVKESK. The ends lost 0 bases at V and 10 bases at J; junction bases unmatched: 6. The DNA of the CDR3 is TGTGCCAGCAGCCAAGACAACAGGGGGCTCTCAGCTTTCTTT. Protein product: CASSQDNRGLSAFF.

The sample holds one count of this clone. The chain uses TRBV2 and TRBJ2-1; 7 bases align to TRBD2. Germline CDR1 SNHLY, CDR2 FYNNEI. The CDR3 extends over 14 amino acids. The ends lost 3 bases at V and 9 bases at J; junction bases unmatched: 8. CDR3: CASSEMGGVGEQFF. DNA of the CDR3: TGTGCCAGCAGTGAGATGGGAGGGGTCGGTGAGCAGTTCTTC.

V and J are TRBV2 and TRBJ2-3; TRBD2 aligns across 12 bases. Trimming at V came to 9 bases and at J to 5 bases, leaving 9 bases not matched to a gene. Germline assignment: CDR1 SNHLY and CDR2 FYNNEI. The CDR3 sequence is 15 residues long. The CDR3 nucleotides read TGTGCCAGTCGTCGACTGGGACTAGCGGGAGATACGCAGTATTTT. Protein sequence: CASRRLGLAGDTQYF.

This chain joins TRBV7-2 and TRBJ1-2; D unresolved. The germline V gene encodes CDR1 SGHTA and CDR2 FQGNSA. The CDR3 has 14 amino acids. V was pared by 4 bases and J by 0 bases, with 9 bases between. CDR3 sequence: CASSSKTANYGYTF. The CDR3 DNA follows: TGTGCCAGCAGCTCGAAGACTGCTAACTATGGCTACACCTTC.

J is TRBJ2-3 and V is TRBV25-1, with D unclear. The V gene lost 5 bases and the J gene lost 0 bases, with 9 bases spanning the gap. CDR3 length equals 14 residues. Germline V lookup: CDR1 MGHDK, CDR2 SYGVNS. Here the CDR3 DNA reads TGTGCCAGCAGTTATCGGGCCAGCACAGATACGCAGTATTTT. It is translated as CASSYRASTDTQYF.

This clone occurred once. This CDR3 is CASSLAPAPEAEQYF. CDR3 nucleotides: TGCGCCAGCAGCTTGGCCCCAGCCCCAGAGGCCGAGCAGTACTTC. V usage is TRBV5-1 and J usage is TRBJ2-7; D gene ambiguous. This CDR3 has 15 amino acids. Germline values: CDR1 SGHRS, CDR2 YFSETQ. Trimming took off 0 bases at V and 6 bases at J, with 16 bases between the two ends.

The chain is built from TRBV29-1 and TRBJ2-1; D unclear. Trimming cost V 4 bases and J 0 bases, with 10 bases left between them. Germline V CDR1 and CDR2: SQVTM, ANQGSEA. The CDR3 has 14 amino acids. CDR3 DNA: TGCAGCGTTGTTGGCGGACCCTCCTACAATGAGCAGTTCTTC. It translates to CSVVGGPSYNEQFF.

This sequence joins TRBV7-3 and TRBJ2-3; tentatively, D is TRBD2 (7 bases). V lost 5 bases and J 8 bases, leaving 17 bases between the germline ends. CDR1 and CDR2 from the germline V gene are SGHTA and FQGTGA. CDR3 length: 14 amino acids. CDR3: CASSLGREGGTQYF. CDR3 DNA: TGTGCCAGCAGCCTAGGGAGGGAAGGGGGTACGCAGTATTTT.